These 27 T cell receptor beta chains were sequenced from one sample in a study of blood T cell repertoires in COVID-19. Sequencing was performed with immunoSEQ multiplex PCR; in TCRdb, only in-frame clones are kept and a portion is missing. Of about 270,000 clones listed, 80% to 90% were seen once; the top ten hold approximately 11%. The sequenced sample was peripheral blood. All receptors derive from a woman between 70 and 85 years old with acute or convalescent COVID-19.

This chain connects TRBV6-1 to TRBJ1-2, with 7 bases matching TRBD1. The CDR3 consists of 15 residues. Trimming removed 3 bases from V and 0 bases from J; junction bases left unmatched: 4. Germline CDR1 reads MNHNS; CDR2 reads SASEGT. DNA for the CDR3: TGTGCCAGCAGTGACACAGGGGCTACTAACTATGGCTACACCTTC. Translated, it gives CASSDTGATNYGYTF.

V usage is TRBV11-2 and J usage is TRBJ2-7, with D tentatively TRBD1 (5 bases). The CDR3 is 15 residues long. Looked up from germline, CDR1 is SGHAT and CDR2 is FQNNGV. With 7 bases removed from V and 3 bases from J, the gap between germline ends came to 19 bases. The DNA of the CDR3 is TGTGCCAGCACCCTAGGAACAGGCGGTGGCTACGAGCAGTACTTC. This translates into CASTLGTGGGYEQYF.

CDR3 nucleotide sequence: TGCGCCAGCCGCCCAAGACAGGGGTCAAGAGTCAATGAGCAGTTCTTC. This translates into CASRPRQGSRVNEQFF. The V and J genes are TRBV4-1 and TRBJ2-1, with TRBD1 identical over 8 bases. The CDR3 covers 16 residues. V lost 8 bases and J lost 6; bases outside the gene matches: 15. Germline values: CDR1 MGHRA, CDR2 YSYEKL.

In its sample, this clone was seen a few times. The rearrangement links TRBV19 to TRBJ1-5, with D possibly matching TRBD1 (5 bases). With 5 bases removed from V and 7 bases from J, the gap between germline ends came to 15 bases. Germline CDR1 LNHDA, CDR2 SQIVND (reference sequence). The CDR3 length is 14 residues. The CDR3 nucleotides are TGTGCCAGTAGTTTGGACAATGCAGGCCAGCCCCAGCATTTT. It is translated as CASSLDNAGQPQHF.

V usage is TRBV19 and J usage is TRBJ1-2, with D unresolved. Trimming took 4 bases from V and 6 from J, leaving 12 bases between them. CDR3 length: 13 amino acids. Germline-derived CDR1 and CDR2 are LNHDA and SQIVND (reference sequence). This chain's CDR3 is CASSTQSGNGYTF. CDR3 in DNA: TGTGCCAGTAGTACCCAGAGCGGGAATGGCTACACCTTC.

V and J are TRBV5-4 and TRBJ1-2; 8 nucleotides line up with TRBD1. Germline V gene sequence: CDR1 SGHNT, CDR2 YYREEE (reference sequence). Trimming removed 10 bases from V and 2 bases from J; junction bases left unmatched: 16. The CDR3 consists of 16 residues. The CDR3 region is CAYGLARGPSNYGYTF. In DNA, the CDR3 is TGTGCCTACGGCTTGGCCAGGGGGCCCTCAAACTATGGCTACACCTTC. Filled out from reference TRBV5-4 and TRBJ1-2, the complete variable domain reads ETGVTQSPTHLIKTRGQQVTLRCSSQSGHNTVSWYQQALGQGPQFIFQYYREEENGRGNFPPRFSGLQFPNYSSELNVNALELDDSALYLCAYGLARGPSNYGYTFGSGTRLTVV.

The chain joins TRBV12-3 or TRBV12-4 to TRBJ2-7; possible D gene TRBD2, 6 bases. This CDR3 has 12 amino acids. Trimming took off 3 bases at V and 5 bases at J, with 8 bases between the two ends. Written as DNA, the CDR3 is TGTGCCAGCAGTTTGCGGGGCCACGAGCAGTACTTC. Translation gives CASSLRGHEQYF.

V usage is TRBV7-3 and J usage is TRBJ1-2; 9 positions match TRBD1. Germline V gives CDR1 SGHTA, CDR2 FQGTGA. The CDR3 spans 14 residues. The V and J ends lost 0 bases and 7 bases, in that order; junction bases with no gene match: 3. The DNA of the CDR3 is TGTGCCAGCAGCTTAACCACAGGGGGCCCTGGCTACACCTTC. It encodes CASSLTTGGPGYTF.

J is TRBJ2-7 and V is TRBV6-1, with unresolved D. Germline-derived CDR1 and CDR2 are MNHNS and SASEGT. V lost 3 bases and J lost 3, with 12 bases in between. The length of the CDR3 is 14 residues. The CDR3 loop reads CASSEQAVGYEQYF. As DNA, the CDR3 is TGTGCCAGCAGTGAGCAGGCAGTGGGCTACGAGCAGTACTTC.

The genes are TRBV14 and TRBJ2-6; 8 nucleotides line up with TRBD1. After removal of 6 bases from V and 0 bases from J, the junction contained 4 bases not matched to a gene. Germline values: CDR1 SGHDN, CDR2 FVKESK. The CDR3 consists of 16 residues. The CDR3: CASSRQGRSGANVLTF. The CDR3, as DNA: TGTGCCAGCAGTCGACAGGGGCGCTCTGGGGCCAACGTCCTGACTTTC.

This chain connects TRBV2 to TRBJ2-5, with 8 bases that match TRBD2. There are 16 residues in the CDR3. Looked up from germline, CDR1 is SNHLY and CDR2 is FYNNEI. Trimming removed 6 bases from V and 5 bases from J; junction bases left unmatched: 14. The CDR3 nucleotides are TGTGCCAGCAGGAAGGGAGCGGGGGAATACCGGGAGACCCAGTACTTC. It codes for CASRKGAGEYRETQYF.

The V gene is TRBV6-1, the J gene TRBJ1-6; D is uncertain. Germline V lookup: CDR1 MNHNS, CDR2 SASEGT. The CDR3 has 13 amino acids. V was trimmed by 3 bases and J by 11 bases, leaving 11 bases between them. The CDR3 spells CASSDQLNPPLHF. The CDR3 DNA reads as TGTGCCAGCAGTGACCAGTTGAATCCACCCCTCCACTTT.

The chain couples TRBV5-1 to TRBJ2-3; D ambiguous. V lost 1 base, J lost 3 bases, and 9 bases lay in between. The CDR3 has 14 amino acids. Germline V lookup: CDR1 SGHRS, CDR2 YFSETQ. This CDR3 is CASSLQAPTDTQYF. The DNA for the CDR3 is TGCGCCAGCAGCTTGCAGGCCCCGACAGATACGCAGTATTTT.

The table lists this clone with a few counts. The V gene is TRBV7-6, the J gene TRBJ2-7; 8 bases are shared with TRBD2. With 0 bases clipped from V and 3 bases from J, the junction kept 4 bases outside the gene matches. This CDR3 is 15 amino acids long. CDR1 and CDR2 (germline): SGHVS, FNYEAQ. The CDR3 sequence: CASSLASRGGYEQYF. Written as DNA, the CDR3 is TGTGCCAGCAGCTTAGCGTCACGGGGGGGCTACGAGCAGTACTTC.

CDR3 sequence (DNA): TGCGCCAGCCCCCGATCCGGGTTTCCCCAGTATTTT. This sequence encodes CASPRSGFPQYF. This chain links TRBV23-1 with TRBJ2-3; D gene ambiguous. TRBV23-1 carries the ORF label, with uncertain function. This CDR3 region has 12 residues. V was shortened by 8 bases and J by 12 bases, with 18 bases between the two germline ends.

V is TRBV10-3 and J is TRBJ1-2, with D maybe TRBD1 (6 bases). Trimming left V 6 bases short and J 7 bases short, with 12 bases between. Germline CDR1 reads ENHRY; CDR2 reads SYGVKD. The CDR3 has 12 residues. This chain's CDR3 is CAIRGGPGGYTF. In DNA, the CDR3 is TGTGCCATCAGAGGGGGTCCGGGTGGCTACACCTTC.

This clone was found once. The chain employs TRBV27 and TRBJ2-5, with D unresolved. CDR1 and CDR2 from the germline V gene are MNHEY and SMNVEV (reference sequence). The CDR3 spans 14 residues. V shed 5 bases and J shed 0 bases, with 10 bases lying between them. The CDR3 region is CASSAMADQETQYF. The CDR3 nucleotides read TGTGCCAGCAGTGCCATGGCGGACCAAGAGACCCAGTACTTC.

This clone was recorded a few times. V gene TRBV7-3 combines with J gene TRBJ1-1, with 10 bases aligning to TRBD1. Germline CDR1 is SGHTA and CDR2 is FQGTGA. Trimming took 1 base from V and 0 from J; bases not matched to a gene: 8. This CDR3 is built from 18 residues. In DNA, the CDR3 is TGTGCCAGCAGCTTAAGATCCGGGACAGGGGCCTTGAACACTGAAGCTTTCTTT. This translates into CASSLRSGTGALNTEAFF.

V usage is TRBV6-5 and J usage is TRBJ2-1, with D unresolved. Germline V gene lookup returns CDR1 MNHEY and CDR2 SVGAGI. Trimming stripped 5 bases from V and 0 bases from J, with 8 bases between. This CDR3 has 14 residues. The CDR3 sequence: CASSPRSSYNEQFF. The CDR3 DNA sequence: TGTGCCAGCAGTCCCCGTAGCTCCTACAATGAGCAGTTCTTC.

This clone was picked up one time. The chain recombines TRBV9 with TRBJ1-1; D might be TRBD1 (6 bases). Germline V CDR1 and CDR2: SGDLS, YYNGEE. The CDR3 contains 16 residues. Trimming pared 0 bases from V and 1 base from J, leaving 13 bases between. This chain's CDR3 is CASSVAVGASNTEAFF. DNA for the CDR3: TGTGCCAGCAGCGTAGCGGTGGGGGCTTCGAACACTGAAGCTTTCTTT.

V is TRBV5-1 and J is TRBJ1-4; D not resolved. CDR1 is SGHRS, CDR2 YFSETQ, per germline. V lost 5 bases, J lost 1 base, and 12 bases lay in between. The CDR3 has 15 amino acids. The CDR3 DNA reads as TGCGCCAGCAGTCCAGACGGACTAACTAATGAAAAACTGTTTTTT. Amino acids: CASSPDGLTNEKLFF.

This sequence joins TRBV19 and TRBJ2-1; 13 positions match TRBD2. Germline values: CDR1 LNHDA, CDR2 SQIVND (reference sequence). The CDR3 sequence is 13 residues long. Germline trimming cut 6 bases from V and 7 bases from J; bases unmatched to any gene: 0. In nucleotides, the CDR3 is TGTGCCAGTAGGACTAGCGGGGGGAATGAGCAGTTCTTC. Protein: CASRTSGGNEQFF.

This chain joins TRBV4-2 and TRBJ2-1; TRBD2 matches 10 bases. The germline gives CDR1 LGHNA, CDR2 YNFKEQ. This CDR3 has 16 amino acids. V was pared by 0 bases and J by 9 bases, with 8 bases of the junction left unmatched. The CDR3 sequence: CASSQEASGGVGEQFF. In DNA, the CDR3 is TGTGCCAGCAGCCAAGAGGCGAGCGGGGGGGTCGGTGAGCAGTTCTTC.

This chain uses TRBV5-1 with TRBJ1-6; D not certain. V dropped 0 bases and J dropped 7 bases, with 5 bases sitting between them. Germline-derived CDR1 and CDR2 are SGHRS and YFSETQ. This CDR3 comprises 13 residues. The CDR3 DNA sequence: TGCGCCAGCAGCTTGGTGGCCAATTCACCCCTCCACTTT. This codes for CASSLVANSPLHF.

The V and J genes are TRBV11-2 and TRBJ1-6, with D perhaps TRBD1 (6 bases). Trimming cost V 0 bases and J 6 bases, with 9 bases left between them. The CDR3 totals 15 residues. Germline lookup yields CDR1 SGHAT and CDR2 FQNNGV. DNA of the CDR3: TGTGCCAGCAGCTTAGACAGGGGCTTTAATTCACCCCTCCACTTT. Its protein product is CASSLDRGFNSPLHF.

To note about this clone: This same CDR3 is encoded by further DNA sequences in the sample. The rearrangement links TRBV12-3 or TRBV12-4 to TRBJ1-5; D is undetermined. Trimming removed 3 bases at V and 4 bases at J, with 7 bases between. The CDR3 covers 13 residues. CDR3 region: CASSFTGNQPQHF. The DNA for the CDR3 is TGTGCCAGCAGTTTTACGGGTAATCAGCCCCAGCATTTT.

This clone was observed a single time. The chain uses TRBV19 and TRBJ1-5, with 11 bases that match TRBD1. This CDR3 spans 18 amino acids. The ends lost 5 bases at V and 0 bases at J; junction bases unmatched: 9. The germline CDR1 and CDR2 sequences are LNHDA and SQIVND (reference sequence). DNA of the CDR3: TGTGCCAGTAGTTCTCCGGGACAGGGGGGTTATAGCAATCAGCCCCAGCATTTT. Amino acid sequence: CASSSPGQGGYSNQPQHF.